This is a list of T cell receptor beta chains from one sample in a study of early T cells in non-severe SARS-CoV-2 infection. TCRdb recomputed calls from the 5' RACE reads with MiXCR, one row per CDR3 protein. This sample yields 100,000 to 150,000 distinct CDR3 sequences, of which about 15% are seen a single time; just over 20% belongs to the top ten. Sample: whole blood. Source of these receptors: an adult who was a healthcare worker with PCR-confirmed SARS-CoV-2 infection or an uninfected control (not recorded which). Each CDR3 is given with its conserved first and last residue. Fields, in order: clone size, J gene, V gene, D gene, CDR3 protein, CDR3 DNA. The D gene is left open where the match is weak. Clone size is given for some rows only: seen once, a few or many times, or a class if the clone is expanded.

abundance: few
j_gene: TRBJ2-5
v_gene: TRBV12-3/TRBV12-4
d_gene: TRBD2
CDR3aa: CASSPPMASGGQETQYF
CDR3nt: TGTGCCAGCAGTCCGCCCATGGCTAGCGGGGGCCAAGAGACCCAGTACTTC

abundance: few
j_gene: TRBJ2-7
v_gene: TRBV10-3
d_gene: TRBD2
CDR3aa: CAISGTSGTYEQYF
CDR3nt: TGTGCCATCAGTGGGACTAGCGGAACCTACGAGCAGTACTTC

abundance: NA
j_gene: TRBJ1-1
v_gene: TRBV3-1
d_gene: NA
CDR3aa: CASSQDIMNTEAFF
CDR3nt: TGTGCCAGCAGCCAAGATATAATGAACACTGAAGCTTTCTTT

abundance: NA
j_gene: TRBJ2-7
v_gene: TRBV3-1
d_gene: NA
CDR3aa: CASSQIATGPYEQYF
CDR3nt: TGTGCCAGCAGCCAAATCGCCACGGGCCCCTACGAGCAGTACTTC

abundance: NA
j_gene: TRBJ2-1
v_gene: TRBV10-3
d_gene: NA
CDR3aa: CAINGQQSSYNEQFF
CDR3nt: TGTGCCATCAACGGACAGCAGAGCTCCTACAATGAGCAGTTCTTC

abundance: NA
j_gene: TRBJ2-7
v_gene: TRBV11-1
d_gene: NA
CDR3aa: CASSPLASSSYEQYF
CDR3nt: TGTGCCAGCAGCCCTCTAGCGTCCTCCTCCTACGAGCAGTACTTC

abundance: few
j_gene: TRBJ1-5
v_gene: TRBV6-2/TRBV6-3
d_gene: NA
CDR3aa: CASSSASGNQPQHF
CDR3nt: TGTGCCAGCAGTTCGGCTTCGGGCAATCAGCCCCAGCATTTT

abundance: NA
j_gene: TRBJ1-1
v_gene: TRBV12-3/TRBV12-4
d_gene: NA
CDR3aa: CASTLGLRNTEAFF
CDR3nt: TGTGCCAGTACCCTCGGACTGAGGAACACTGAAGCTTTCTTT

abundance: NA
j_gene: TRBJ1-1
v_gene: TRBV20-1
d_gene: NA
CDR3aa: CSALRGTRNTEAFF
CDR3nt: TGCAGTGCCCTTCGGGGGACAAGGAACACTGAAGCTTTCTTT

abundance: NA
j_gene: TRBJ2-7
v_gene: TRBV7-9
d_gene: NA
CDR3aa: CASSLAEKAYEQYF
CDR3nt: TGTGCCAGCAGCTTAGCAGAAAAAGCTTACGAGCAGTACTTC

abundance: NA
j_gene: TRBJ2-1
v_gene: TRBV7-9
d_gene: NA
CDR3aa: CASSPGSAGAYNEQFF
CDR3nt: TGTGCCAGCAGCCCGGGCTCGGCGGGGGCTTACAATGAGCAGTTCTTC

abundance: NA
j_gene: TRBJ2-3
v_gene: TRBV5-1
d_gene: NA
CDR3aa: CASSLPGDFTDTQYF
CDR3nt: TGCGCCAGCAGCTTACCAGGAGACTTCACAGATACGCAGTATTTT

abundance: NA
j_gene: TRBJ1-3
v_gene: TRBV30
d_gene: NA
CDR3aa: CAWRRGSSGNTIYF
CDR3nt: TGTGCCTGGAGAAGGGGGTCTTCTGGAAACACCATATATTTT

abundance: few
j_gene: TRBJ2-7
v_gene: TRBV2
d_gene: NA
CDR3aa: CASHGTSYEQYF
CDR3nt: TGTGCCAGCCACGGGACCTCCTACGAGCAGTACTTC

abundance: many
j_gene: TRBJ1-5
v_gene: TRBV12-3/TRBV12-4
d_gene: NA
CDR3aa: CASSWTANQPQHF
CDR3nt: TGTGCCAGCAGCTGGACGGCAAATCAGCCCCAGCATTTT

abundance: NA
j_gene: TRBJ1-4
v_gene: TRBV19
d_gene: TRBD1
CDR3aa: CASSRRTGTNEKLFF
CDR3nt: TGTGCCAGTAGTAGGCGGACAGGGACTAATGAAAAACTGTTTTTT

abundance: NA
j_gene: TRBJ1-1
v_gene: TRBV6-5
d_gene: NA
CDR3aa: CASSYSIGGLNTEAFF
CDR3nt: TGTGCCAGCAGTTACTCTATAGGGGGTTTGAACACTGAAGCTTTCTTT

abundance: many
j_gene: TRBJ1-2
v_gene: TRBV12-3/TRBV12-4
d_gene: NA
CDR3aa: CASSLSPAIYGYTF
CDR3nt: TGTGCCAGCAGCTTGTCCCCCGCCATCTATGGCTACACCTTC

abundance: many
j_gene: TRBJ2-1
v_gene: TRBV20-1
d_gene: NA
CDR3aa: CSARDKRFYNEQFF
CDR3nt: TGCAGTGCTAGAGACAAGCGATTCTACAATGAGCAGTTCTTC

abundance: NA
j_gene: TRBJ1-5
v_gene: TRBV19
d_gene: TRBD1
CDR3aa: CATPRQGGLNQPQHF
CDR3nt: TGTGCCACCCCAAGACAGGGGGGTTTAAATCAGCCCCAGCATTTT

abundance: few
j_gene: TRBJ2-1
v_gene: TRBV12-5
d_gene: NA
CDR3aa: CASGPPSGYNEQFF
CDR3nt: TGTGCTAGTGGCCCCCCGTCGGGATACAATGAGCAGTTCTTC

abundance: many
j_gene: TRBJ1-4
v_gene: TRBV14
d_gene: NA
CDR3aa: CASSQVTGRGEKLFF
CDR3nt: TGTGCCAGCAGCCAAGTAACAGGGAGGGGAGAAAAACTGTTTTTT

abundance: few
j_gene: TRBJ1-2
v_gene: TRBV7-8
d_gene: NA
CDR3aa: CASSLDSGGLSGYTF
CDR3nt: TGTGCCAGCAGCTTAGATTCAGGCGGGTTAAGCGGCTACACCTTC

abundance: NA
j_gene: TRBJ1-1
v_gene: TRBV25-1
d_gene: NA
CDR3aa: CASSESHTARPREAFF
CDR3nt: TGTGCCAGCAGTGAATCCCACACCGCGCGGCCTCGCGAAGCTTTCTTT

abundance: few
j_gene: TRBJ2-3
v_gene: TRBV18
d_gene: NA
CDR3aa: CASSSNQGADTQYF
CDR3nt: TGTGCCAGCTCAAGTAACCAAGGGGCAGATACGCAGTATTTT